The source of this TCR beta chain is a study of persistence of HIV-infected CD4 T cells. The stimulus was lysate of CMV-infected fibroblasts, about 10 ug/mL. CD40L/CD69 double-negative CD45RO-high memory CD4+ T cells were collected. Undetectable plasma HIV-1 RNA below 50 copies/mL lasted at least 4 years. Stimulated PBMCs had first been depleted of CD8+ T cells. Comment on this clone: Antigen unknown.

Study-level findings and limits: TCRbeta richness was lower in CMV- and Gag-responding cells than in anti-CD3/anti-CD28-responding cells.

This was the immunoSEQ version 4 assay in survey mode. Each sample used up to 1 ug genomic DNA diluted to around 10 ng/uL. TCRdb keeps only in-frame clones here, not all; method: immunoSEQ multiplex PCR. This table has fewer than 40,000 clones, 82% appearing once. CDR3 length equals 13 residues. The germline V gene has CDR1 SGHKS and CDR2 YYEKEE (reference sequence). The V gene lost 3 bases and the J gene lost 5 bases, with 12 bases spanning the gap. This TCR was recovered from an adult woman with HIV who was CMV-seropositive. This chain connects TRBV5-5 to TRBJ2-7; D may correspond to TRBD1 or TRBD2 (5 bases each). The specimen was CD4+ T cells sorted from PBMCs after roughly 17-hour stimulation, collected from a patient who received antiretroviral therapy. The CDR3 loop is CASSWGTENEQYF. The CDR3 DNA follows: TGTGCCAGCAGCTGGGGGACGGAGAACGAGCAGTACTTC.